This section outlines one T cell receptor beta chain sequence together with its context. The antigen is unknown. Per the germline V gene, CDR1 is MNHNS and CDR2 is SASEGT. The CDR3 has 15 amino acids. J gave up 0 bases and V 4 bases, and 0 bases lay outside the gene matches. The sample is drawn from a study of chemoradiotherapy in HPV16-positive cancers. Clones were sequenced by immunoSEQ multiplex PCR, and TCRdb holds only the in-frame ones, with some missing. Of some 4,700 clones listed, about three quarters were seen once; the top ten hold more than 4%. Notes on the study in general: Candidate HPV-specific clones and E7-related TCR motifs grew in tumor during treatment. HPV-specific T cells were functionally defined from only two HPV16-positive patients.

Sequenced here: tumor tissue, sampled from a patient who underwent chemoradiotherapy. The receptor was derived from a human donor with HPV-associated anogenital cancer. V usage is TRBV6-1 and J usage is TRBJ2-6, with 7 bases lining up with TRBD1. The CDR3 DNA follows: TGTGCCAGCAGTGGGGACAGCTCTGGGGCCAACGTCCTGACTTTC. Residues: CASSGDSSGANVLTF.